Shown below are 6 T cell receptor beta chains from a single sample sequenced in a study of blood T cell repertoires in COVID-19. Clones were read by immunoSEQ multiplex PCR, and TCRdb kept only the in-frame ones, dropping some. The sample shows 170,000 or so clones, about four fifths of them seen only once. Sequencing was done on a sample of peripheral blood. The receptors here all came from a young man with active or convalescent COVID-19.

The chain couples TRBV5-1 to TRBJ2-3; 9 positions match TRBD2. CDR1 and CDR2 from the germline V gene are SGHRS and YFSETQ. The ends lost 2 bases at V and 0 bases at J; junction bases unmatched: 10. The CDR3 is 18 amino acids. CDR3 amino acids: CASSFPASGDFSTDTQYF. CDR3 sequence (DNA): TGCGCCAGCAGCTTCCCGGCTAGCGGGGATTTTAGCACAGATACGCAGTATTTT.

This clone was detected once. V usage is TRBV11-3 and J usage is TRBJ2-1, with 10 nucleotides matching TRBD2. The junction had 6 bases not matched to a gene; V was cut back by 1 base and J by 6 bases. CDR3 length: 16 residues. Germline V gene data show CDR1 as SGHNT and CDR2 as YENEEA. CDR3: CASSLGPAGGPNEQFF. CDR3 DNA sequence: TGTGCCAGCAGCTTAGGACCAGCGGGAGGGCCCAATGAGCAGTTCTTC. The full variable domain, rest sourced from reference TRBV11-3 and TRBJ2-1, is EAGVVQSPRYKIIEKKQPVAFWCNPISGHNTLYWYLQNLGQGPELLIRYENEEAVDDSQLPKDRFSAERLKGVDSTLKIQPAELGDSAVYLCASSLGPAGGPNEQFFGPGTRLTVL.

In its sample, this clone ranks as medium-sized. The V call is TRBV19, the J call TRBJ2-2, with a tentative D call TRBD1 (6 bases). CDR1 is LNHDA and CDR2 is SQIVND in the germline V gene (reference sequence). This CDR3 spans 15 amino acids. V was trimmed by 5 bases and J by 2 bases, leaving 12 bases between them. CDR3 residues: CASSRRDKNTGELFF. The CDR3, as DNA: TGTGCCAGTAGTCGCCGGGACAAAAACACCGGGGAGCTGTTTTTT.

The rearrangement joins TRBV28 to TRBJ1-2; 9 bases are a match to TRBD1. Looked up from germline, CDR1 is MDHEN and CDR2 is SYDVKM. The CDR3 is made up of 15 amino acids. The V and J ends lost 2 bases and 1 base, in that order; junction bases with no gene match: 2. CDR3 in amino acids: CASSLRDRVNYGYTF. In DNA form, the CDR3 reads TGTGCCAGCAGTTTAAGGGACAGGGTTAACTATGGCTACACCTTC.

This chain links TRBV18 with TRBJ2-1, with a tentative D call TRBD2 (5 bases). This CDR3 spans 14 amino acids. Per germline, CDR1 KGHSH and CDR2 LQKENI. Trimming shortened V by 6 bases and J by 6 bases, and 15 bases separated the two germline ends. This CDR3 reads CASSKDRGSNEQFF. The CDR3 DNA is TGTGCCAGCTCCAAGGACCGAGGGTCCAATGAGCAGTTCTTC.

V and J are TRBV2 and TRBJ1-1; 10 positions match TRBD1. Per the germline V gene, CDR1 is SNHLY and CDR2 is FYNNEI. The CDR3 loop spans 14 amino acids. V trimming: 5 bases; J trimming: 4 bases; junction bases outside the gene matches: 4. CDR3 sequence (DNA): TGTGCCAGCAGTTCCGACAGGGGGCCCACTGAAGCTTTCTTT. Translated, it gives CASSSDRGPTEAFF.